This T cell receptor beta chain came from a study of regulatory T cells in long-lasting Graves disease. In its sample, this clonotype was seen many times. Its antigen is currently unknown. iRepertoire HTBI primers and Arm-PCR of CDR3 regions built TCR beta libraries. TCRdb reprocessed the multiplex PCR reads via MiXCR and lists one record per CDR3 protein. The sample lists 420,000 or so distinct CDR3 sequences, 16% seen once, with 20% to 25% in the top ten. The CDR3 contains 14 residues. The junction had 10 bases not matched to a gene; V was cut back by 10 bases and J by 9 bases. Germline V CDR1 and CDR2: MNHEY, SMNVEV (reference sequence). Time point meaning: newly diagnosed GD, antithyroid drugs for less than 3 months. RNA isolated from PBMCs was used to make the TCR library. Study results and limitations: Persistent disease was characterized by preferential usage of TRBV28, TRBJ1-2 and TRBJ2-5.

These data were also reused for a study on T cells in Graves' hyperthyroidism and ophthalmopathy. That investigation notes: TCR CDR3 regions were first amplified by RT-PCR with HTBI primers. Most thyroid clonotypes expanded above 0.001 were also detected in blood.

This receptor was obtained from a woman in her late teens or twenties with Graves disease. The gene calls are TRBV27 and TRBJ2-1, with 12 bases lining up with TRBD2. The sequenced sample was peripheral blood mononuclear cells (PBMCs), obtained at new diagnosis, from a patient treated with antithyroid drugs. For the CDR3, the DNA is TGTGCCATCCCTAGCGGGAGGGCCAGGATTGAGCAGTTCTTC. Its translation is CAIPSGRARIEQFF.